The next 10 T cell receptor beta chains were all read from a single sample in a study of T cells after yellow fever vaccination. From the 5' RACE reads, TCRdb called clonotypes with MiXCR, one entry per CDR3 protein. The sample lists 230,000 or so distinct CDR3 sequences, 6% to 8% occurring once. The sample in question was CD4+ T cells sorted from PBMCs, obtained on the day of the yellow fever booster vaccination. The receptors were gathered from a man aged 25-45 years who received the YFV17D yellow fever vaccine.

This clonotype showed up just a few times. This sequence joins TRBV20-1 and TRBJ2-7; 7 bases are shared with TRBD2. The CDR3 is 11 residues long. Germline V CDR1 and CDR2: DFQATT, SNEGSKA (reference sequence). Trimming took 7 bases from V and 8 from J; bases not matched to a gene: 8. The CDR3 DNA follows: TGCAGTGGCGGAGCGGGGAGTCAGCAGTACTTC. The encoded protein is CSGGAGSQQYF.

The CDR3 protein is CASSPGGSGEKLFF. DNA of the CDR3: TGTGCCAGCAGCCCCGGAGGATCAGGTGAAAAACTGTTTTTT. The V gene is TRBV2, the J gene TRBJ1-4; D gene ambiguous. This CDR3 has 14 amino acids. V was pared by 6 bases and J by 7 bases, with 15 bases between. Per the germline V gene, CDR1 is SNHLY and CDR2 is FYNNEI.

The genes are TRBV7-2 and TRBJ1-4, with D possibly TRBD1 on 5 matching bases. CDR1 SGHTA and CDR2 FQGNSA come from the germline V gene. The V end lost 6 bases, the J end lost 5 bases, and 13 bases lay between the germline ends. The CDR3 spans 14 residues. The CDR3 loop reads CASSQHGGNEKLFF. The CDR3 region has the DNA TGTGCCAGCAGTCAACACGGGGGGAATGAAAAACTGTTTTTT.

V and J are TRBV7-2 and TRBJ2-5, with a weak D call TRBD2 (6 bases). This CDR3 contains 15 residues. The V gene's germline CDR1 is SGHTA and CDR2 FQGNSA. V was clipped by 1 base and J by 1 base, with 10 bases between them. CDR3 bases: TGTGCCAGCAGCTTAGTAGCGGTCTTCCAAGAGACCCAGTACTTC. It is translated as CASSLVAVFQETQYF.

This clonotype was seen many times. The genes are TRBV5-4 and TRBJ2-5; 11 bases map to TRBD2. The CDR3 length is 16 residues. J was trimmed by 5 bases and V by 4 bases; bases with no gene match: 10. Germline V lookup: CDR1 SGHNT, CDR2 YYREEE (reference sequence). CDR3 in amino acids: CASSPRRASGRETQYF. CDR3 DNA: TGTGCCAGCAGCCCGCGTAGGGCTAGCGGGAGGGAGACCCAGTACTTC.

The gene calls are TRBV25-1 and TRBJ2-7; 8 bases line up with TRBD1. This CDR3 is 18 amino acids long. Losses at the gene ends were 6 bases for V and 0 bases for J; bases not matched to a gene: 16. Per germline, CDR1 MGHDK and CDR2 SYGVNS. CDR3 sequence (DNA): TGTGCCAGCAGCAGAACCCCCCCCGGGACAGGCACCTCCTACGAGCAGTACTTC. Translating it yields CASSRTPPGTGTSYEQYF.

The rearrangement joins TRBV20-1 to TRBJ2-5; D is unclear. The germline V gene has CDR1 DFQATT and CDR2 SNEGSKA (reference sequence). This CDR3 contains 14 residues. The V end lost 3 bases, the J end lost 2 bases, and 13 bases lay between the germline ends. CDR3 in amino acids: CSARESKAQETQYF. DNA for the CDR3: TGCAGTGCTAGGGAATCCAAGGCACAAGAGACCCAGTACTTC.

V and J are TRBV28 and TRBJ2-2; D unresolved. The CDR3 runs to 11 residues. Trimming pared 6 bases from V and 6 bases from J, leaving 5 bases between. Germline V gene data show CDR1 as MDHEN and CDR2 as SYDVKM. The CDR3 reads CASSQPGELFF. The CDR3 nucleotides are TGTGCCAGCAGCCAACCCGGGGAGCTGTTTTTT.

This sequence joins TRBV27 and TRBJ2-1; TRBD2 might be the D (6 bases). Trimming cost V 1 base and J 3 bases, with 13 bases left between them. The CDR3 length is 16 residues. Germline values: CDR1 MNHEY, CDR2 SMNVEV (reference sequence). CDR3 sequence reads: CASSLFRGKSYNEQFF. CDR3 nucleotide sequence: TGTGCCAGCAGTTTATTCCGGGGGAAAAGCTACAATGAGCAGTTCTTC.

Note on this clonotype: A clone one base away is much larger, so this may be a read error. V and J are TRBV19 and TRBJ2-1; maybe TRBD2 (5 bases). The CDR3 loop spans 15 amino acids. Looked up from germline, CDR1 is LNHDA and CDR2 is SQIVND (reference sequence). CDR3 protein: CASSISDLDSNEEFF. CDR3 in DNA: TGTGCCAGTAGTATCTCGGACTTGGACTCCAATGAGGAGTTCTTC.